What follows describes a single TCR beta chain. This entry comes from a study of blood T cell repertoires in COVID-19. Study overall: The United States, Italy and Spain provided the acute and convalescent COVID-19 samples. In each case, the material was cDNA or gDNA derived from T cells, B-cell-depleted T cells, or PBMCs.

In the source study's methods: The assay estimated nucleated cells by amplifying reference gene primers. Assay used: immunoSEQ multiplex PCR; TCRdb lists only in-frame clones, some missing. That table gives V, J and clone size, and the DNA gave D and trimming. The sample has about 120,000 clones, about 87% seen once. This CDR3 region has 15 residues. V was trimmed by 0 bases and J by 3 bases, leaving 12 bases between them. The germline V gene has CDR1 SGHVS and CDR2 FQNEAQ. The chain uses TRBV7-8 and TRBJ2-7; maybe TRBD2 (6 bases). The material sequenced was peripheral blood. This TCR was sampled from a woman aged 50 to 60 with acute or convalescent COVID-19. Here the CDR3 reads CASSLATGANYEQYF. The CDR3 region has the DNA TGTGCCAGCAGCTTAGCTACGGGAGCGAACTACGAGCAGTACTTC.